These 27 T cell receptor beta chains share one sample of origin, sequenced in a study of shared clonotypes between healthy human individuals (dated by TCRdb to about 2020). The receptor library was made with the immunoSEQ multiplex PCR assay. The immuneACCESS repertoire file appears here via TCRdb, limited to in-frame rearrangements. These files lack a portion of the clones; in checked studies, under half of the deficit traces to unresolved V genes, and the cause of the others is not known. Recorded for this sample are roughly 2.6 million clones; approximately 92% of them occurred a single time. Jointly, the top ten make up about 0.13% of the sample. The material sequenced was naive CD4+ T cells sorted from blood. This specimen's cell subset or site label, per the study, means: CD45RA+ positively selected. The origin of the receptors is a man between 18 and 29 years old in good health.

The rearrangement joins TRBV6-1 to TRBJ2-1; 9 nucleotides line up with TRBD1. The V and J ends lost 2 bases and 4 bases, in that order; junction bases with no gene match: 9. CDR3 length equals 17 residues. Germline V CDR1 and CDR2: MNHNS, SASEGT. The CDR3 nucleotides are TGTGCCAGCAGTGAACCCCTGGGGACAGGGATGTACAATGAGCAGTTCTTC. This translates into CASSEPLGTGMYNEQFF.

As concerns this clone: Other DNA sequences in the same sample also yield this CDR3. J is TRBJ2-3 and V is TRBV5-1; no reliable D call. The ends were cut back, 2 bases at V and 1 base at J, with 5 bases in the middle. The CDR3 covers 13 residues. The germline V gene encodes CDR1 SGHRS and CDR2 YFSETQ. The CDR3 DNA reads as TGCGCCAGCAGCTTAGACCGCACAGATACGCAGTATTTT. It yields the protein CASSLDRTDTQYF.

This chain uses TRBV6-5 with TRBJ2-7, with 9 bases matching TRBD1. V was clipped by 2 bases and J by 2 bases; unmatched bases: 4. CDR3 length: 15 amino acids. Germline V gene lookup returns CDR1 MNHEY and CDR2 SVGAGI. In nucleotides, the CDR3 is TGTGCCAGCAGTTACGCAAACAGGGGGCCCTACGAGCAGTACTTC. Protein sequence: CASSYANRGPYEQYF.

The rearrangement links TRBV7-2 to TRBJ2-2; D might be TRBD2 (5 bases). This CDR3 is 16 amino acids long. The V gene's germline CDR1 is SGHTA and CDR2 FQGNSA. Between the trimmed V and J ends, which lost 3 bases and 8 bases, there was a span of 19 bases. CDR3 sequence reads: CASSLSGTLNSGELFF. CDR3 nucleotide sequence: TGTGCCAGCAGCTTGTCGGGAACCCTAAACAGTGGGGAGCTGTTTTTT.

Only a few counts were recorded for this clone. The gene calls are TRBV10-3 and TRBJ1-1; D is undetermined. The CDR3 has 12 residues. Germline CDR1 and CDR2: ENHRY and SYGVKD. V was pared by 3 bases and J by 6 bases, with 8 bases between. The CDR3 is CAISEGLAEAFF. CDR3 coding DNA: TGTGCCATCAGTGAAGGGTTGGCTGAAGCTTTCTTT.

The chain employs TRBV7-2 and TRBJ1-2; TRBD1 matches at 7 bases. Losses at the gene ends were 5 bases for V and 4 bases for J; bases not matched to a gene: 7. Looked up from germline, CDR1 is SGHTA and CDR2 is FQGNSA. This CDR3 region has 14 residues. In nucleotides, the CDR3 is TGTGCCAGCAGCCTCCGGGACAGTGCCTATGGCTACACCTTC. Translating it yields CASSLRDSAYGYTF. The full variable domain, in which reference TRBV7-2 and TRBJ1-2 provide the parts outside the CDR3, is GAGVSQSPSNKVTEKGKDVELRCDPISGHTALYWYRQSLGQGLEFLIYFQGNSAPDKSGLPSDRFSAERTGGSVSTLTIQRTQQEDSAVYLCASSLRDSAYGYTFGSGTRLTVV.

V usage is TRBV7-2 and J usage is TRBJ2-5, with D tentatively TRBD1 (5 bases). CDR3 length: 14 amino acids. Trimming took off 1 base at V and 5 bases at J, with 11 bases between the two ends. The germline V gene has CDR1 SGHTA and CDR2 FQGNSA. As DNA, the CDR3 is TGTGCCAGCAGCTTAGGGGGCCTCGGGGAGACCCAGTACTTC. Protein: CASSLGGLGETQYF. Drawing the rest from reference TRBV7-2 and TRBJ2-5, the complete variable domain is GAGVSQSPSNKVTEKGKDVELRCDPISGHTALYWYRQSLGQGLEFLIYFQGNSAPDKSGLPSDRFSAERTGGSVSTLTIQRTQQEDSAVYLCASSLGGLGETQYFGPGTRLLVL.

V usage is TRBV2 and J usage is TRBJ1-2; D remains ambiguous. V was pared by 8 bases and J by 5 bases, with 12 bases between. Germline V lookup: CDR1 SNHLY, CDR2 FYNNEI. The CDR3 extends over 12 amino acids. The CDR3 spells CASWTDGYGYTF. CDR3 sequence (DNA): TGTGCCAGCTGGACGGATGGTTATGGCTACACCTTC.

The J gene is TRBJ2-2, the V gene TRBV5-1; TRBD1 might be the D (6 bases). The ends were cut back, 2 bases at V and 7 bases at J, with 12 bases in the middle. Germline-derived CDR1 and CDR2 are SGHRS and YFSETQ. This CDR3 is built from 14 residues. This CDR3 is CASSFPKGDGELFF. In DNA, the CDR3 is TGCGCCAGCAGCTTTCCCAAGGGGGACGGGGAGCTGTTTTTT.

The rearrangement joins TRBV11-2 to TRBJ2-1, with D possibly being TRBD2 (7 bases). This CDR3 is built from 15 residues. Germline V CDR1 and CDR2: SGHAT, FQNNGV. Deletions cut 2 bases from V and 3 bases from J, with 11 bases between. This chain's CDR3 is CASSLRRGHYNEQFF. CDR3 bases: TGTGCCAGCAGCTTACGGCGGGGGCACTACAATGAGCAGTTCTTC.

V is TRBV7-9 and J is TRBJ2-3; 7 nucleotides match TRBD2. Germline V gives CDR1 SEHNR, CDR2 FQNEAQ (reference sequence). V trimming: 1 base; J trimming: 11 bases; junction bases outside the gene matches: 3. The length of the CDR3 is 12 residues. CDR3 DNA sequence: TGTGCCAGCAGCTTAGACGTAGCGGGGCAGTATTTT. Translated, it gives CASSLDVAGQYF. Combining the CDR3 with reference TRBV7-9 and TRBJ2-3 gives the whole variable domain DTGVSQNPRHKITKRGQNVTFRCDPISEHNRLYWYRQTLGQGPEFLTYFQNEAQLEKSRLLSDRFSAERPKGSFSTLEIQRTEQGDSAMYLCASSLDVAGQYFGPGTRLTVL.

The rearrangement joins TRBV30 to TRBJ2-7; D ambiguous. V shed 3 bases and J shed 3 bases, with 6 bases lying between them. The germline CDR1 and CDR2 sequences are GTSNPN and SVGIG (reference sequence). This CDR3 region has 11 residues. CDR3 sequence (DNA): TGTGCCTGGAGAAGGCACTACGAGCAGTACTTC. It encodes CAWRRHYEQYF.

The chain employs TRBV6-6 and TRBJ2-7; D not certain. The CDR3 has 14 amino acids. Trimming stripped 5 bases from V and 7 bases from J, with 18 bases between. Germline V gene sequence: CDR1 MNHNY, CDR2 SVGAGI (reference sequence). The CDR3 loop is CASSPSAVGSEQYF. The CDR3 coding sequence is TGTGCCAGCAGTCCCTCGGCCGTCGGATCAGAGCAGTACTTC.

The gene calls are TRBV28 and TRBJ2-5; TRBD2 aligns across 8 bases. Trimming took 8 bases from V and 4 from J; bases not matched to a gene: 12. The CDR3 has 15 residues. Germline lookup yields CDR1 MDHEN and CDR2 SYDVKM. CDR3 nucleotide sequence: TGTGCCAGCGTTCGCGGGGGGCCGTTTAGAGAGACCCAGTACTTC. It is translated as CASVRGGPFRETQYF.

CDR3: CASSAQYEQYF. The CDR3 nucleotides read TGTGCCAGCAGTGCACAATACGAGCAGTACTTC. V gene TRBV2 combines with J gene TRBJ2-7; no reliable D call. Trimming took 4 bases from V and 4 from J, leaving 5 bases between them. Germline CDR1 reads SNHLY; CDR2 reads FYNNEI. CDR3 length equals 11 residues.

V is TRBV6-6 and J is TRBJ1-1; D remains unclear. V lost 2 bases, J lost 10 bases, and 11 bases lay in between. Germline lookup yields CDR1 MNHNY and CDR2 SVGAGI (reference sequence). There are 12 residues in the CDR3. CDR3 bases: TGTGCCAGCAGTTACGAACGTGGATCAGCTTTCTTT. It encodes CASSYERGSAFF.

CDR3 DNA: TGTGCCAGCAGCCTAGGACAGAAAAATTCACCCCTCCACTTT. Its translation: CASSLGQKNSPLHF. V gene TRBV7-9 combines with J gene TRBJ1-6; tentatively, D is TRBD1 (6 bases). V lost 5 bases, J lost 7 bases, and 12 bases lay in between. The CDR3 extends over 14 amino acids. Looked up from germline, CDR1 is SEHNR and CDR2 is FQNEAQ (reference sequence).

The chain joins TRBV5-6 to TRBJ2-2; 7 nucleotides agree with TRBD1. The CDR3 loop spans 15 amino acids. Germline-derived CDR1 and CDR2 are SGHDT and YYEEEE. J was trimmed by 4 bases and V by 5 bases; bases with no gene match: 8. The CDR3 protein is CASRATGFSTGELFF. The CDR3 DNA reads TGTGCCAGCAGAGCGACAGGGTTCTCCACCGGGGAGCTGTTTTTT.

The chain links TRBV5-6 to TRBJ2-3; 8 bases fit TRBD1. This CDR3 has 16 residues. With V trimmed by 0 bases and J by 5 bases, 8 bases remained unmatched. Germline CDR1 is SGHDT and CDR2 is YYEEEE. The CDR3 sequence: CASSLGAGTGQDTQYF. DNA for the CDR3: TGTGCCAGCAGCTTGGGAGCCGGGACAGGTCAAGATACGCAGTATTTT. Using reference TRBV5-6 and TRBJ2-3 for the parts outside the CDR3, the full variable domain is DAGVTQSPTHLIKTRGQQVTLRCSPKSGHDTVSWYQQALGQGPQFIFQYYEEEERQRGNFPDRFSGHQFPNYSSELNVNALLLGDSALYLCASSLGAGTGQDTQYFGPGTRLTVL.

This chain connects TRBV2 to TRBJ2-1, with TRBD2 matching 8 bases. The CDR3 runs 16 residues. J lost 7 bases, V lost 6 bases, and 14 bases had no gene match. Germline V gene sequence: CDR1 SNHLY, CDR2 FYNNEI. The CDR3 sequence: CASRALVAGGMNEQFF. The DNA for the CDR3 is TGTGCCAGCAGGGCGCTAGTGGCGGGAGGTATGAATGAGCAGTTCTTC.

The chain combines TRBV12-5 with TRBJ2-1, with 12 bases matching TRBD2. The trim removed 6 bases at V and 7 bases at J, leaving 10 bases unmatched. Germline CDR1 is LGHNT and CDR2 is FRNRAP. This CDR3 region has 16 residues. CDR3 sequence reads: CASGHRLAGARNEQFF. CDR3 nucleotides: TGTGCTAGTGGGCATAGACTAGCGGGAGCTCGAAATGAGCAGTTCTTC.

The chain carries TRBV5-4 and TRBJ1-2, with TRBD1 matching 7 bases. The CDR3 totals 15 residues. The ends lost 5 bases at V and 8 bases at J; junction bases unmatched: 15. Germline CDR1 and CDR2: SGHNT and YYREEE (reference sequence). The CDR3 coding sequence is TGTGCCAGCAGTTGGACGGACAGGTTCGGGAAAGGCTACACCTTC. This sequence encodes CASSWTDRFGKGYTF.

The CDR3 bases are TGTGCCAGCAGCTCCCCCCATCTCAGACCCGGAGGAGCTTTCTTT. Residues: CASSSPHLRPGGAFF. The V and J genes are TRBV5-8 and TRBJ1-1, with no clear D. CDR3 length equals 15 residues. V was cut by 3 bases and J by 10 bases, with 22 bases left in between. Germline V CDR1 and CDR2: SGHTS, YDEGEE.

The genes are TRBV5-1 and TRBJ2-7, with 8 bases that match TRBD1. This CDR3 has 14 residues. The V segment lost 4 bases and the J segment 2 bases; nucleotides outside the gene matches: 5. Germline V CDR1 and CDR2: SGHRS, YFSETQ. In DNA form, the CDR3 reads TGCGCCAGCAGCCCGGACAGGGCACCCTACGAGCAGTACTTC. Protein: CASSPDRAPYEQYF. The full variable domain, its missing parts supplied by reference TRBV5-1 and TRBJ2-7, is KAGVTQTPRYLIKTRGQQVTLSCSPISGHRSVSWYQQTPGQGLQFLFEYFSETQRNKGNFPGRFSGRQFSNSRSEMNVSTLELGDSALYLCASSPDRAPYEQYFGPGTRLTVT.

The V call is TRBV6-1, the J call TRBJ2-6; the D is unclear. Germline V gene sequence: CDR1 MNHNS, CDR2 SASEGT. This CDR3 has 19 amino acids. Trimming removed 2 bases at V and 0 bases at J, with 17 bases between. The chain's CDR3 is CASSERYVTPNSGANVLTF. CDR3 in DNA: TGTGCCAGCAGTGAAAGATATGTGACACCGAACTCTGGGGCCAACGTCCTGACTTTC.

This chain links TRBV5-1 with TRBJ2-1, with D possibly being TRBD2 (6 bases). The CDR3 is made up of 12 amino acids. Germline V lookup: CDR1 SGHRS, CDR2 YFSETQ. V dropped 4 bases and J dropped 10 bases, with 12 bases sitting between them. The DNA of the CDR3 is TGCGCCAGCAGCCTGGAGGGGAAGGAGCAGTTCTTC. Amino acids: CASSLEGKEQFF.

The chain has TRBV10-3 and TRBJ2-1; maybe TRBD1 (6 bases). The CDR3 runs to 13 residues. V lost 6 bases and J 1 base, leaving 7 bases between the germline ends. From germline, CDR1 is ENHRY and CDR2 SYGVKD. The CDR3 region is CAIRDSSYNEQFF. As DNA, the CDR3 is TGTGCCATCAGGGACAGTTCCTACAATGAGCAGTTCTTC.